The entry below describes one T cell receptor (beta chain). This entry belongs to a study of shared T cell receptors in the human thymus. The table came from immunoSEQ multiplex PCR; TCRdb's copy has only in-frame clones and leaves some out. Altogether hundreds of thousands of clones are present, around 87% being singletons, with the ten largest covering roughly 0.0094%. This same sample was also taken into another study, of human thymus T cells.

This sequence originates from a boy under two years old with a congenital heart defect. The sample comprised thymocytes.

CDR3 protein: CASSSVEGREPALAEGYNEQFF. For the CDR3, the DNA is TGCGCCAGCAGCTCGGTAGAAGGACGGGAGCCGGCACTAGCGGAGGGATACAATGAGCAGTTCTTC. The V gene is TRBV5-1, the J gene TRBJ2-1; 8 bases match TRBD2. V was clipped by 3 bases and J by 4 bases; unmatched bases: 27. This CDR3 comprises 22 residues. In germline, CDR1 is SGHRS, CDR2 YFSETQ.